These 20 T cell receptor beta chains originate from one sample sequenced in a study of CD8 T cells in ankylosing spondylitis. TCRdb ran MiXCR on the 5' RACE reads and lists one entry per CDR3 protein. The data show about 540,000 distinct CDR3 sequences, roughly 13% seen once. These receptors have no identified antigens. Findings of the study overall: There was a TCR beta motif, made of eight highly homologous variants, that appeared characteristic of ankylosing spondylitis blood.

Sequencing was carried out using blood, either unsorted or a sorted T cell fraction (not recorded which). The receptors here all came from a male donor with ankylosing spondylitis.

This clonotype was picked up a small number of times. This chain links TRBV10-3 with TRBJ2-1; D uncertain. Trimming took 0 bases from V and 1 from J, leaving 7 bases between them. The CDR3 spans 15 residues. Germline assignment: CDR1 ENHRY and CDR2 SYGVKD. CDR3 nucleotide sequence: TGTGCCATCAGTGAGTCTATTAGTTCCTACAATGAGCAGTTCTTC. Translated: CAISESISSYNEQFF.

The CDR3 DNA sequence: TGCGCCAGCAGCCAAACCCCCGGACAGGGGCCGGTCTTGGGCACCTTC. Translated: CASSQTPGQGPVLGTF. This chain links TRBV4-1 with TRBJ1-2; TRBD1 matches at 9 bases. V was clipped by 2 bases and J by 13 bases; unmatched bases: 17. The CDR3 has 16 amino acids. The germline gives CDR1 MGHRA, CDR2 YSYEKL.

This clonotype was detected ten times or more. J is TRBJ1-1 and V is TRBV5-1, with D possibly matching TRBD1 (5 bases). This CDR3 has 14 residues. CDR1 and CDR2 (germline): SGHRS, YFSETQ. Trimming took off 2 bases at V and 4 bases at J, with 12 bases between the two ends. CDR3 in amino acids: CASSLIEGATEAFF. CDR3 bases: TGCGCCAGCAGCTTAATCGAAGGGGCCACTGAAGCTTTCTTT.

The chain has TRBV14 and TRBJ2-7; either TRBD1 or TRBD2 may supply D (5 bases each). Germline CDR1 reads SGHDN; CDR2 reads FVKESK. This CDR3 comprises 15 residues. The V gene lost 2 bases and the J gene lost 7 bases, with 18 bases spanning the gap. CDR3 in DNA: TGTGCCAGCAGCCAAATTAAGGCAGGGTCGGGAGAGCAGTACTTC. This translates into CASSQIKAGSGEQYF.

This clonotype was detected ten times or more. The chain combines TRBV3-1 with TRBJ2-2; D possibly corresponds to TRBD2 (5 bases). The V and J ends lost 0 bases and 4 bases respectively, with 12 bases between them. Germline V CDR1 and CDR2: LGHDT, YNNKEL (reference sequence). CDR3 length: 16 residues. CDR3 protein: CASSQDSGGSTGELFF. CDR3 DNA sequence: TGTGCCAGCAGCCAAGACTCCGGCGGGTCCACCGGGGAGCTGTTTTTT.

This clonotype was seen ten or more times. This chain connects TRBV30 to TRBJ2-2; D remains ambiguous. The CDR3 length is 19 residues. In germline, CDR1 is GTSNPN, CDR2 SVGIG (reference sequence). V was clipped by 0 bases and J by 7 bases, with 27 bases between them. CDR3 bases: TGTGCCTGGAGTGTACAAGTTAATTGGGATTTCTCTGAGGACGGGGAGCTGTTTTTT. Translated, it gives CAWSVQVNWDFSEDGELFF.

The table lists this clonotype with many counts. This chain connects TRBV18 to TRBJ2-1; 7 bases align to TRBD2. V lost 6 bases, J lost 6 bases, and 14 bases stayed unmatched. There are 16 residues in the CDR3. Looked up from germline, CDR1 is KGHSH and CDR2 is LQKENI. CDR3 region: CASSPLSGLGLNEQFF. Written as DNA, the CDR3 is TGTGCCAGCTCGCCCCTTAGCGGACTAGGTCTCAATGAGCAGTTCTTC.

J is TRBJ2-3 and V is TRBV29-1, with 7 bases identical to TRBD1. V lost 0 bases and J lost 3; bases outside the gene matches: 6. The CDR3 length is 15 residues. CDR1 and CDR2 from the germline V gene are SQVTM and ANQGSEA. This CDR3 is CSVEEGQGVTDTQYF. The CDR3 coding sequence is TGCAGCGTTGAAGAAGGGCAGGGGGTGACAGATACGCAGTATTTT.

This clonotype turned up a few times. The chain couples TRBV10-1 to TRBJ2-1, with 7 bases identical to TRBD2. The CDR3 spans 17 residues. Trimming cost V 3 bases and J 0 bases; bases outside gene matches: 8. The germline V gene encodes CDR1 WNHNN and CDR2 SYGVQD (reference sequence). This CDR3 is CASSEGLAVSSYNEQFF. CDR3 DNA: TGCGCCAGCAGTGAAGGGCTAGCGGTGAGCTCCTACAATGAGCAGTTCTTC.

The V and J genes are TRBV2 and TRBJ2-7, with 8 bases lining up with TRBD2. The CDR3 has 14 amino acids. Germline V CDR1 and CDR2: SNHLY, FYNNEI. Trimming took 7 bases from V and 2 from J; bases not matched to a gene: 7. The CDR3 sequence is CASTTGRAPYEQYV. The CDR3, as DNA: TGTGCCAGCACCACCGGGAGGGCCCCCTACGAGCAGTACGTC.

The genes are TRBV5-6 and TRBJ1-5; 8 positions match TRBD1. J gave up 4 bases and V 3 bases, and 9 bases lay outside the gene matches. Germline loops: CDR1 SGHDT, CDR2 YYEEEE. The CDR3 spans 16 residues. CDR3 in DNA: TGTGCCAGCAGCTCTTTAGGACAGGGAGGGAATCAGCCCCAGCATTTT. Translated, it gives CASSSLGQGGNQPQHF.

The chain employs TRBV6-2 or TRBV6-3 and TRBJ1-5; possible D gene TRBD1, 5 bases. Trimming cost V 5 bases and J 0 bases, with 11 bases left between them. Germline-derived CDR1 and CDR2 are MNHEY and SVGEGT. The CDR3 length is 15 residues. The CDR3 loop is CASSRDGYSNQPQHF. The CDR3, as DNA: TGTGCCAGCAGTCGGGACGGCTATAGCAATCAGCCCCAGCATTTT.

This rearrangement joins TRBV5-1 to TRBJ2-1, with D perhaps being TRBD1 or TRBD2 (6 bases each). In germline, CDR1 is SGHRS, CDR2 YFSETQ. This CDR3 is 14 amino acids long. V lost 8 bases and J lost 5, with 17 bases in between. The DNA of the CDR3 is TGCGCCAGTGGAGGGGGAGGCGAACACAATGAGCAGTTCTTC. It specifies CASGGGGEHNEQFF. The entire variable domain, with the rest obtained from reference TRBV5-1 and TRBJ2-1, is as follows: KAGVTQTPRYLIKTRGQQVTLSCSPISGHRSVSWYQQTPGQGLQFLFEYFSETQRNKGNFPGRFSGRQFSNSRSEMNVSTLELGDSALYLCASGGGGEHNEQFFGPGTRLTVL.

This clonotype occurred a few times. The CDR3 protein is CASSKGSGTRQYEQFF. The CDR3 nucleotides are TGTGCCAGCAGCAAAGGATCCGGGACCCGGCAATATGAGCAGTTCTTC. The gene calls are TRBV21-1 and TRBJ2-1; the table calls TRBD1, which could not be checked here. TRBV21-1 is labeled a pseudogene. The CDR3 runs 16 residues.

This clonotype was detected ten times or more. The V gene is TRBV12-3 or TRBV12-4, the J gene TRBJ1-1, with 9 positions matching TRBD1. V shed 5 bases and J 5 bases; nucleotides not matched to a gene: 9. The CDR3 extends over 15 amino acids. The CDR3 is CASSPQQGARTEAFF. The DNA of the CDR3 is TGTGCCAGCAGTCCGCAACAGGGGGCGCGGACTGAAGCTTTCTTT.

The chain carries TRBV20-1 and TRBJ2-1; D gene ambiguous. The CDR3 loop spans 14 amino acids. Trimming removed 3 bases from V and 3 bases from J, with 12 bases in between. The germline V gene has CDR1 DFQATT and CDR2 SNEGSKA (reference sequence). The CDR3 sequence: CSARAEMGYNEQFF. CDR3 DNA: TGCAGTGCTAGGGCGGAGATGGGCTACAATGAGCAGTTCTTC.

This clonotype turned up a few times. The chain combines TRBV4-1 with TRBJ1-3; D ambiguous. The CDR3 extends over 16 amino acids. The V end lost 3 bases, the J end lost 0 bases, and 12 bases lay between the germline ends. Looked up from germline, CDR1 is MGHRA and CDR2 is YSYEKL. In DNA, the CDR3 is TGCGCCAGCAGCCACCCCCCCGGGAACTCTGGAAACACCATATATTTT. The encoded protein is CASSHPPGNSGNTIYF.

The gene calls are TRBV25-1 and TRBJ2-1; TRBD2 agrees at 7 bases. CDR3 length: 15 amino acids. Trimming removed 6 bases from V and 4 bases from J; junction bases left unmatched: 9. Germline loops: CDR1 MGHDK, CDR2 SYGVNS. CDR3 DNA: TGTGCCAGCAGGGGGGAGGGGTATTTATACAATGAGCAGTTCTTC. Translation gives CASRGEGYLYNEQFF. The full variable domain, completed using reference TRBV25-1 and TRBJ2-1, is EADIYQTPRYLVIGTGKKITLECSQTMGHDKMYWYQQDPGMELHLIHYSYGVNSTEKGDLSSESTVSRIRTEHFPLTLESARPSHTSQYLCASRGEGYLYNEQFFGPGTRLTVL.

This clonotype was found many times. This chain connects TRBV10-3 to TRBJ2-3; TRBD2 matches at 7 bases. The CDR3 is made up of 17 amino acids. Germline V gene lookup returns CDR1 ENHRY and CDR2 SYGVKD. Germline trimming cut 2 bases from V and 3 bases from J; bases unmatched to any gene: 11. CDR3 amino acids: CAISEPGAAGRTDTQYF. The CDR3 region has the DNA TGTGCCATCAGTGAGCCTGGCGCAGCGGGGAGGACAGATACGCAGTATTTT.

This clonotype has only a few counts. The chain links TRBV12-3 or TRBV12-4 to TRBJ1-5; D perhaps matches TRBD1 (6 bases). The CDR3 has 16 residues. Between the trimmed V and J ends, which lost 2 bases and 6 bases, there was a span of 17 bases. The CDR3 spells CASSLKVGQGSQPQHF. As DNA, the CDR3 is TGTGCCAGCAGTTTAAAGGTTGGGCAGGGGAGTCAGCCCCAGCATTTT.